These T cell receptor beta chains were read from a single sample in a study of T cells in Graves' hyperthyroidism and ophthalmopathy. One entry per CDR3 protein results from TCRdb running MiXCR on the multiplex PCR reads. The table shows 490,000 or so distinct CDR3 sequences, with approximately 23% occurring only once. Sequenced sample: blood. Receptors were obtained from a woman aged 70 to 79 with Graves' ophthalmopathy. Both conserved end residues are trimmed from each CDR3.

TRBJ2-7	TRBV28	ASSPGTSGGSLYEQY
TRBJ2-5	TRBV20-1	SATGTSGQETQY
TRBJ2-1	TRBV7-2	ASSLEVEQF
TRBJ2-1	TRBV11-1	ASSPTSGGLLDEQF
TRBJ1-1	TRBV6-5	ASSFGQISMNTEAF
TRBJ1-5	TRBV28	ASSSGTVGNQPQH
TRBJ1-5	TRBV3-1	ASSQDLGENQPQH
TRBJ1-5	TRBV2	ASSVGKQSNQPQH
TRBJ2-7	TRBV5-1	ASSLRTSSPYEQY
TRBJ1-2	TRBV3-1	ASSHHGQESYGYT
TRBJ1-1	TRBV3-1	ASSQGQQGGTEAF
TRBJ1-2	TRBV2	ASSEAGDYGYT
TRBJ1-2	TRBV6-1	ASIPGQDRGLNYGYT
TRBJ2-7	TRBV2	ASRGGLAGDEQY
TRBJ2-2	TRBV4-2	ASSQGTTTGELF
TRBJ1-5	TRBV6-1	ASRTDRGPFQPQH
TRBJ2-7	TRBV20-1	SARAGFHEQY
TRBJ2-7	TRBV7-8	ASSQGRLAWSEQY
TRBJ1-2	TRBV19	ASRPQGAYYGYT
TRBJ2-1	TRBV20-1	SATPGTSVYNEQF
TRBJ1-3	TRBV7-2	ASSPRGGEGSGNTIY
TRBJ2-5	TRBV12-3/TRBV12-4	ATRDSLQETQY
TRBJ1-1	TRBV20-1	SARDSLGPWNTEAF
TRBJ2-7	TRBV5-1	ASTQGGLGDEQY
TRBJ1-1	TRBV7-9	ASSLEGMNTEAF
TRBJ2-2	TRBV27	ASSPDRGRTGELF
TRBJ2-1	TRBV7-2	ASSLAQTAYNEQF
TRBJ1-2	TRBV12-3/TRBV12-4	ASRLAANHGYT
TRBJ2-7	TRBV19	ASRSGFGGYEQY
TRBJ2-1	TRBV20-1	SAPHLAGVPNEQF
TRBJ1-1	TRBV6-1	AGSGQGGTEAF
TRBJ1-4	TRBV3-1	ASSQSQGGKLF
TRBJ2-7	TRBV19	ASSVDWSSYEQY
TRBJ2-2	TRBV19	ASTTQTGGYMIGELF
TRBJ2-3	TRBV10-2	ASSAASTDTQY
TRBJ2-5	TRBV7-2	ASSLRRGQETQY